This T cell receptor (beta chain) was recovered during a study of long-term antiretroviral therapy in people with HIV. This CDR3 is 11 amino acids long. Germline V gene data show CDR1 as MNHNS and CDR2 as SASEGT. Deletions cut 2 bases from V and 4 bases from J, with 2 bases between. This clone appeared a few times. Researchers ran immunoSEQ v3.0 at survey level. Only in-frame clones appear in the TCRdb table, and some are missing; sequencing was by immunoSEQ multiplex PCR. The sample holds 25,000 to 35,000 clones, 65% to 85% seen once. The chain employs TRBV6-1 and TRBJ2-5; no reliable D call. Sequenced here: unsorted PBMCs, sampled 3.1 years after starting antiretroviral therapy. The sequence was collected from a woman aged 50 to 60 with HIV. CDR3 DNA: TGTGCCAGCAGTGAATCAGAGACCCAGTACTTC. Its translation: CASSESETQYF.